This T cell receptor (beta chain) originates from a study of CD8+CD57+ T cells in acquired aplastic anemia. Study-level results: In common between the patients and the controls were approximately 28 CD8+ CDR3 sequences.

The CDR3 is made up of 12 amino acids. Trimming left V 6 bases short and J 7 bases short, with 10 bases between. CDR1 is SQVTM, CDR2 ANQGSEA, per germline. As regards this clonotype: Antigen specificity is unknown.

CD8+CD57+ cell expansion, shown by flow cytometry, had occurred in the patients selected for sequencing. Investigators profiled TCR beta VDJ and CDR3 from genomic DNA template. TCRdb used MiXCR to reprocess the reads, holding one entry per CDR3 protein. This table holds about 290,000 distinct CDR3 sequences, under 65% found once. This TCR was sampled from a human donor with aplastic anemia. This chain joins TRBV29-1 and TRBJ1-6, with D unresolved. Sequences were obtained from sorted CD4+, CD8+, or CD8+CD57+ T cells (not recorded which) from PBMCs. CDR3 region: CSVADPNSPLHF. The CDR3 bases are TGCAGCGTCGCCGACCCCAATTCACCCCTCCACTTT.